Detailed here is one T cell receptor (beta chain). This specimen comes from a study of T cell changes during pregnancy in multiple sclerosis. Only in-frame clones appear in the TCRdb table, and some are missing; sequencing was by immunoSEQ multiplex PCR. The data hold 50,000 to 75,000 clones, with approximately 90% observed a single time. This material consisted of peripheral blood, taken in the third trimester of pregnancy. The clonotype comes from a female donor in good health, enrolled as a control in a pregnancy study.

CDR3 DNA sequence: TGTGCCAGCAGTGAAGTCTATGAGCAGTTCTTC. It encodes CASSEVYEQFF. The rearrangement links TRBV6-1 to TRBJ2-1; no clear D. Germline CDR1 reads MNHNS; CDR2 reads SASEGT. Deletions cut 1 base from V and 8 bases from J, with 3 bases between. The CDR3 length is 11 residues.